The entry below describes one TCR beta chain. Profiling relied on immunoSEQ multiplex PCR, and the TCRdb table lists in-frame clones only, not all of them. The profile shows about 2 million clones, about 94% of them singletons. The CDR3 totals 12 residues. CDR1 and CDR2 from the germline V gene are SEHNR and FQNEAQ (reference sequence). Trimming pared 6 bases from V and 4 bases from J, leaving 10 bases between. CD8 cells regarded as naive lacked CD45RO, were positively chosen for CCR7, and omitted terminally differentiated effector memory CD45RA+ cells. This entry belongs to a study of shared clonotypes between healthy human individuals.

This rearrangement joins TRBV7-9 to TRBJ2-7; possibly TRBD1 for D (6 bases). The sequencing input was naive CD8+ T cells sorted from blood. The clonotype comes from a man aged 18-30 years in good health. Here the CDR3 DNA reads TGTGCCAGCAGTCACAGGGTGTACGAGCAGTACTTC. Protein sequence: CASSHRVYEQYF.